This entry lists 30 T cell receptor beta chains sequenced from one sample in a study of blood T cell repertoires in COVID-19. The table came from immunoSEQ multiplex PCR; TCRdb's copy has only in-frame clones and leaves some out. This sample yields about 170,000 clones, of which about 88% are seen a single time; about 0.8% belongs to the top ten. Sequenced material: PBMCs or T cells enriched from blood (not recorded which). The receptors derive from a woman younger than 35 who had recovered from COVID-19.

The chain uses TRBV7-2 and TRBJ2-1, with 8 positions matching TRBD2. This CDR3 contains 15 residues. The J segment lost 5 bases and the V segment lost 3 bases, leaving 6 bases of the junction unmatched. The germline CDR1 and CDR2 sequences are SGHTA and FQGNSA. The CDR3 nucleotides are TGTGCCAGCAGCTTCGCGGGAGGTTCCCACAATGAGCAGTTCTTC. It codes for CASSFAGGSHNEQFF.

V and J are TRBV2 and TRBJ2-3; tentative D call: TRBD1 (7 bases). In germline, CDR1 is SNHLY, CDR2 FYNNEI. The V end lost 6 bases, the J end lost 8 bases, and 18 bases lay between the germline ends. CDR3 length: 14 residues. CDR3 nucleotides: TGTGCCAGCAGCGCGGGGACAGATTTGGGTACGCAGTATTTT. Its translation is CASSAGTDLGTQYF. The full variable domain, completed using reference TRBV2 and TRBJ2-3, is EPEVTQTPSHQVTQMGQEVILRCVPISNHLYFYWYRQILGQKVEFLVSFYNNEISEKSEIFDDQFSVERPDGSNFTLKIRSTKLEDSAMYFCASSAGTDLGTQYFGPGTRLTVL.

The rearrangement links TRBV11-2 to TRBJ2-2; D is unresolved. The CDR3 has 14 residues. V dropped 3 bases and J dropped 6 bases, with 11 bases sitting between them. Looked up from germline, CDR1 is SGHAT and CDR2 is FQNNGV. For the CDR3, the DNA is TGTGCCAGCAGCTTCCCCCTCCGCGCCGGGGAGCTGTTTTTT. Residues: CASSFPLRAGELFF.

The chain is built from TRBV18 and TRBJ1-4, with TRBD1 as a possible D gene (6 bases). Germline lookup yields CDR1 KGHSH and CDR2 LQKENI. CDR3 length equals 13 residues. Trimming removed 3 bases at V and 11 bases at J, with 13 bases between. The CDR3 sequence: CASSPPGQGKLFF. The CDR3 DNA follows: TGTGCCAGCTCACCCCCGGGGCAGGGGAAACTGTTTTTT.

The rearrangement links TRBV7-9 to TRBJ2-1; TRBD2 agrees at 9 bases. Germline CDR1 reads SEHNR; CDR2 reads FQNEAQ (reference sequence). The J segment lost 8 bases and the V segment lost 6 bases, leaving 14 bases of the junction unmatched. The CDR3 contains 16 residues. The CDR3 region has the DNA TGTGCCAGCAGAACGGACCCTGGGACTAGCCATGATGAGCAGTTCTTC. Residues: CASRTDPGTSHDEQFF.

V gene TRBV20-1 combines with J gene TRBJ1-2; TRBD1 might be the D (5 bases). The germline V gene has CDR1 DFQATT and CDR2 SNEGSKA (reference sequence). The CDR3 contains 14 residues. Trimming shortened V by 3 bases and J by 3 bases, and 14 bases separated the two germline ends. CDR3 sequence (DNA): TGCAGTGCTAGTATAACAGGACGGGACTATGGCTACACCTTC. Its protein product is CSASITGRDYGYTF.

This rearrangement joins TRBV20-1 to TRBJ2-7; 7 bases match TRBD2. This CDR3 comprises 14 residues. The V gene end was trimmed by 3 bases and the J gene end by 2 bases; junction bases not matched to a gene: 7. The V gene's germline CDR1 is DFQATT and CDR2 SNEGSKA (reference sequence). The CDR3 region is CSASEASGAYEQYF. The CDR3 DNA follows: TGCAGTGCTAGTGAGGCTAGCGGAGCCTACGAGCAGTACTTC.

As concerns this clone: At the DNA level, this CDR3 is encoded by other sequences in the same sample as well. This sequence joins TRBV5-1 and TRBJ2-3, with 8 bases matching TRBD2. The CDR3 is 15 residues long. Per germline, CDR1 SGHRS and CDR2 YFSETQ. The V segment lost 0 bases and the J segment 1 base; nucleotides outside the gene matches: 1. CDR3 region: CASSLAGGGTDTQYF. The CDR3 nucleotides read TGCGCCAGCAGCTTGGCCGGGGGGGGCACAGATACGCAGTATTTT.

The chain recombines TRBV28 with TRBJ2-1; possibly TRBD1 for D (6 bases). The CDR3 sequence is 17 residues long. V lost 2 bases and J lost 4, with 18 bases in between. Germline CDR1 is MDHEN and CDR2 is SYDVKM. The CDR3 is CASSLVGGEPFYNEQFF. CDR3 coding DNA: TGTGCCAGCAGTTTAGTAGGGGGAGAACCATTTTACAATGAGCAGTTCTTC.

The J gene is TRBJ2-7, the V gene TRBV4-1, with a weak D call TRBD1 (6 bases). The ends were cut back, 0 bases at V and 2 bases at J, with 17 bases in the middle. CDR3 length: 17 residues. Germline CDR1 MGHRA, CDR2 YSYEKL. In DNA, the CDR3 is TGCGCCAGCAGCCAAGAAGGGGTGCGCAGGGGACCCTACGAGCAGTACTTC. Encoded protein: CASSQEGVRRGPYEQYF.

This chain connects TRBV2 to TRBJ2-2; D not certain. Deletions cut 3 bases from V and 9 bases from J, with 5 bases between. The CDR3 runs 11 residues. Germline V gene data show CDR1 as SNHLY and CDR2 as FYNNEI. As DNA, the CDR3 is TGTGCCAGCAGTGATTCTAGGGAGCTGTTTTTT. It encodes CASSDSRELFF.

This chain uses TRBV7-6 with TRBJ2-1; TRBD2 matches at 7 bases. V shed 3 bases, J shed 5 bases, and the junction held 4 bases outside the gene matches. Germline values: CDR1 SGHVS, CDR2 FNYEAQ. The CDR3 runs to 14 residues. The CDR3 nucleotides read TGTGCCAGCAGCTTGCCGGGAGGTGACAATGAGCAGTTCTTC. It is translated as CASSLPGGDNEQFF.

The CDR3 spells CASSVGAGRGNSYNEQFF. In DNA, the CDR3 is TGTGCCAGCAGCGTAGGGGCGGGGCGGGGGAACTCCTACAATGAGCAGTTCTTC. This rearrangement joins TRBV9 to TRBJ2-1; 7 bases map to TRBD2. V trimming: 0 bases; J trimming: 0 bases; junction bases outside the gene matches: 9. The CDR3 loop spans 18 amino acids. CDR1 and CDR2 (germline): SGDLS, YYNGEE.

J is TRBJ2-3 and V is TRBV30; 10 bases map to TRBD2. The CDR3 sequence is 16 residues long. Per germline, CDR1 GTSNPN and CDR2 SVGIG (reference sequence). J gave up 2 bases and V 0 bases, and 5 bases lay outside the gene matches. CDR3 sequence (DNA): TGTGCCTGGAGTGTTTTCGGACTAGCGGACACAGATACGCAGTATTTT. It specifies CAWSVFGLADTDTQYF.

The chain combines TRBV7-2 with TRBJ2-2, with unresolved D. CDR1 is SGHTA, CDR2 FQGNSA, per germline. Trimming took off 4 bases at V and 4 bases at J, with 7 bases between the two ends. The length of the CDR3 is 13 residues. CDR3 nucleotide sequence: TGTGCCAGCAGCTCTTGGGCCACCGGGGAGCTGTTTTTT. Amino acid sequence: CASSSWATGELFF.

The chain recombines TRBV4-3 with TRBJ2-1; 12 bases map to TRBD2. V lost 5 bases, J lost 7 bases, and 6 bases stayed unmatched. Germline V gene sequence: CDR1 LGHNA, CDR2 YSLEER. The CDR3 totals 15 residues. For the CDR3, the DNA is TGCGCCAGCAGCGCCTGGACTAGCGGGATTAATGAGCAGTTCTTC. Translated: CASSAWTSGINEQFF.

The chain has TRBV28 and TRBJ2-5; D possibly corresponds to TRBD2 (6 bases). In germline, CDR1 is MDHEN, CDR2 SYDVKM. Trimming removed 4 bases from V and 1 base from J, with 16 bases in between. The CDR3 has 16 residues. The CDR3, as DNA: TGTGCCAGCAGTTCCCGACCGTGGGGACTCCAAGAGACCCAGTACTTC. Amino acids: CASSSRPWGLQETQYF.

The CDR3 DNA is TGCGCCAGCAGCCAAGGGACAGGTTCTTTGAACTATGGCTACACCTTC. This encodes CASSQGTGSLNYGYTF. This chain uses TRBV4-1 with TRBJ1-2, with 7 bases lining up with TRBD1. Trimming took 1 base from V and 2 from J; bases not matched to a gene: 7. Per germline, CDR1 MGHRA and CDR2 YSYEKL. The CDR3 is made up of 16 amino acids.

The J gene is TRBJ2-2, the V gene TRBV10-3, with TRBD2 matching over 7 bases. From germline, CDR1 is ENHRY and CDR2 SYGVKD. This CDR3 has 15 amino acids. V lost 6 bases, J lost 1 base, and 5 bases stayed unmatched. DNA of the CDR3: TGTGCCATCAGGACAACTAGCGAGAACACCGGGGAGCTGTTTTTT. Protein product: CAIRTTSENTGELFF.

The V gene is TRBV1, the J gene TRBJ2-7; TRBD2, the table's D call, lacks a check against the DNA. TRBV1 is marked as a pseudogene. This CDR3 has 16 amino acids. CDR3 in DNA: TGCACCAGCAGCTGTTTGAATCGGGAGGGCCGCGACGAGCAGTACTTC. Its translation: CTSSCLNREGRDEQYF.

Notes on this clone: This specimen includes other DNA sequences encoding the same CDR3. This chain's CDR3 is CATSRDRGSGNTIYF. CDR3 DNA: TGTGCCACCAGCAGAGACAGGGGGTCAGGAAACACCATATATTTT. The chain links TRBV15 to TRBJ1-3, with 7 nucleotides matching TRBD1. The CDR3 consists of 15 residues. In germline, CDR1 is LNHNV, CDR2 YYDKDF (reference sequence). Losses at the gene ends were 0 bases for V and 4 bases for J; bases not matched to a gene: 3.

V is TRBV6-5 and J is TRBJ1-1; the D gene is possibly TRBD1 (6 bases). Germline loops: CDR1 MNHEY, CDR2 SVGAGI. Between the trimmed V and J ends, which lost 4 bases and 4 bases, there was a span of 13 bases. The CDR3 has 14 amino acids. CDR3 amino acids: CASSSLTGPTEAFF. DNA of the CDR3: TGTGCCAGCAGTTCCCTAACAGGGCCCACTGAAGCTTTCTTT.

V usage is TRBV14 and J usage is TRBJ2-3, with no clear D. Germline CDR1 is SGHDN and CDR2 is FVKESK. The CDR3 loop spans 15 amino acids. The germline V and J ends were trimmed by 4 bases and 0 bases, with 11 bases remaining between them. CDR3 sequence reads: CASSPYTTSTDTQYF. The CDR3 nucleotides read TGTGCCAGCAGCCCCTATACTACCAGCACAGATACGCAGTATTTT.

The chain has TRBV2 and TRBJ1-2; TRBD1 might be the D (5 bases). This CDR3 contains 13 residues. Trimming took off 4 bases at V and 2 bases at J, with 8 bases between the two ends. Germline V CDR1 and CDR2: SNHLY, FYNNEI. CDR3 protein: CASSGGENYGYTF. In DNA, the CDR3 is TGTGCCAGCAGTGGGGGGGAGAACTATGGCTACACCTTC. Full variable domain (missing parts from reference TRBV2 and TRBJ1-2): EPEVTQTPSHQVTQMGQEVILRCVPISNHLYFYWYRQILGQKVEFLVSFYNNEISEKSEIFDDQFSVERPDGSNFTLKIRSTKLEDSAMYFCASSGGENYGYTFGSGTRLTVV.

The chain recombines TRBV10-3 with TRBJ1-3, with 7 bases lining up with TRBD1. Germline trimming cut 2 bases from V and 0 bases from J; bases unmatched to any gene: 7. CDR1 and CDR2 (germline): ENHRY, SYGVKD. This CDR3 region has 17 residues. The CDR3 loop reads CAISEPEAGGSGNTIYF. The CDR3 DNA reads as TGTGCCATCAGTGAGCCTGAAGCAGGGGGCTCTGGAAACACCATATATTTT.

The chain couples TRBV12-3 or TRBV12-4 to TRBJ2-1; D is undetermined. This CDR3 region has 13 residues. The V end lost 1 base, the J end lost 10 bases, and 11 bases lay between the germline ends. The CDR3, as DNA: TGTGCCAGCAGTTTAGTCCAAACAACAGAGCAGTTCTTC. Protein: CASSLVQTTEQFF.

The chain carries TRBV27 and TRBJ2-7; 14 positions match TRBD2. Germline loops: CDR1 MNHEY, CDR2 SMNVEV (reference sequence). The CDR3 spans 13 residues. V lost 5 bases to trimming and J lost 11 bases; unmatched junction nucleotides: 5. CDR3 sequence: CASSKGLAGDKYF. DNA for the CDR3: TGTGCCAGCAGTAAGGGACTAGCGGGAGACAAGTACTTC.

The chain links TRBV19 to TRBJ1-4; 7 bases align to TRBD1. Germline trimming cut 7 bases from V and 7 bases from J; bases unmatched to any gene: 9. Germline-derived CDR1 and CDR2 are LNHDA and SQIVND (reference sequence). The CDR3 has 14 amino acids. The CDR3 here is CASMRTRQGEKLFF. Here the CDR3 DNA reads TGTGCCAGTATGAGGACGAGACAGGGTGAAAAACTGTTTTTT.

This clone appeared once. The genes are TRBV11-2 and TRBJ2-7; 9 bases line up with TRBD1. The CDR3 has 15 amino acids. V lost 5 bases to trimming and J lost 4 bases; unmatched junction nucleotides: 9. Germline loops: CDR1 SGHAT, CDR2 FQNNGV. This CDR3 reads CASSPPTGGDYEQYF. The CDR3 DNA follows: TGTGCCAGCAGCCCCCCGACAGGGGGAGATTACGAGCAGTACTTC.

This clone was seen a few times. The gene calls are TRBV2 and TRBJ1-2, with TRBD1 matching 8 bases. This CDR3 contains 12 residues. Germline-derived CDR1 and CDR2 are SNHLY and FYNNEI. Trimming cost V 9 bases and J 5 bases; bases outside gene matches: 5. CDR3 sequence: CASTTGEYGYTF. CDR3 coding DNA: TGTGCCAGTACGACAGGGGAATATGGCTACACCTTC.